What follows describes a single T cell receptor (beta chain). CDR3 length: 14 amino acids. Trimming at V came to 3 bases and at J to 8 bases, leaving 11 bases not matched to a gene. Germline CDR1 GTSNPN, CDR2 SVGIG (reference sequence). Clones were read by immunoSEQ multiplex PCR, and TCRdb kept only the in-frame ones, dropping some. The table has 100,000 to 150,000 clones, approximately 84% seen once; the top ten hold around 2%. The data stem from a study of control samples from healthy donors and cancer patients. Sequencing used blood. The TCR originated in a man aged 18-30 years in good health. The chain employs TRBV30 and TRBJ1-1, with 8 bases identical to TRBD1. The CDR3 loop reads CAWRGRVRTGEAFF. In nucleotides, the CDR3 is TGTGCCTGGAGAGGCCGCGTCCGGACAGGGGAAGCTTTCTTT.